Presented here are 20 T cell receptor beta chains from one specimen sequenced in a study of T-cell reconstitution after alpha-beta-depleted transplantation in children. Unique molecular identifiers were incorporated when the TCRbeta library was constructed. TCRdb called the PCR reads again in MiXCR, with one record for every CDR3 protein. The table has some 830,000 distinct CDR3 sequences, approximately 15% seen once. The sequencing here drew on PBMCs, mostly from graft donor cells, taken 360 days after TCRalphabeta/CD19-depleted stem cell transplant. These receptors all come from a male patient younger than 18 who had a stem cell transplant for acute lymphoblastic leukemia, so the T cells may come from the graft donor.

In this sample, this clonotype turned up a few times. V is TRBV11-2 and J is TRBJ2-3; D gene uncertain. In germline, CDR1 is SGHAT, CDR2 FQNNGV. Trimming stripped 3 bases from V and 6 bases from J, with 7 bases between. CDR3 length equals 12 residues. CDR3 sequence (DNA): TGTGCCAGCAGCTTCCGGCTCGATACGCAGTATTTT. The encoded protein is CASSFRLDTQYF. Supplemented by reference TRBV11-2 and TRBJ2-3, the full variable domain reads EAGVAQSPRYKIIEKRQSVAFWCNPISGHATLYWYQQILGQGPKLLIQFQNNGVVDDSQLPKDRFSAERLKGVDSTLKIQPAKLEDSAVYLCASSFRLDTQYFGPGTRLTVL.

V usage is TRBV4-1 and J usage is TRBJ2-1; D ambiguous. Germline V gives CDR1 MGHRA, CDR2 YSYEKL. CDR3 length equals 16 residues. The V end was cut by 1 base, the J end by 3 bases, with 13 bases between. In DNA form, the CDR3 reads TGCGCCAGCAGCCAAGGTCCGGGTATGGGCTACAATGAGCAGTTCTTC. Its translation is CASSQGPGMGYNEQFF.

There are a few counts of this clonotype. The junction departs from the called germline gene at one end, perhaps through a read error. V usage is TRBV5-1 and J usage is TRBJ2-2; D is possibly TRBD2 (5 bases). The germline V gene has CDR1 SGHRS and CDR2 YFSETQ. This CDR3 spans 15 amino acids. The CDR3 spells CASSLWTAATGQLFF. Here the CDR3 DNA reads TGCGCCAGCAGCTTGTGGACTGCGGCGACCGGGCAGCTGTTTTTT.

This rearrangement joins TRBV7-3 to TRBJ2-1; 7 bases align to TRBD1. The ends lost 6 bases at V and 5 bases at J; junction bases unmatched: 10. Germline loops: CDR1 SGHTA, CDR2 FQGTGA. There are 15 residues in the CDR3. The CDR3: CASRITGDSNNEQFF. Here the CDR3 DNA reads TGTGCCAGCAGGATCACAGGGGACAGTAACAATGAGCAGTTCTTC.

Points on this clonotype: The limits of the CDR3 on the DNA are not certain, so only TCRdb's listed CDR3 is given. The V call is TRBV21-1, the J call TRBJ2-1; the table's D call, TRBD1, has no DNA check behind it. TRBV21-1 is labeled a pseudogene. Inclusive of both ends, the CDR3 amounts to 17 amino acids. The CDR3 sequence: CASSKLVAQGSYNEQFF.

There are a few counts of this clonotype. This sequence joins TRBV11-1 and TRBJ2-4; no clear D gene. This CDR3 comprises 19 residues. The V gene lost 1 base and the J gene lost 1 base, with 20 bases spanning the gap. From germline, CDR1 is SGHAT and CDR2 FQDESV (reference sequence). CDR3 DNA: TGTGCCAGCAGCTTAGGACCCATGGTTCTACTGGGGGCCAAAAACATTCAGTACTTC. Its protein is CASSLGPMVLLGAKNIQYF.

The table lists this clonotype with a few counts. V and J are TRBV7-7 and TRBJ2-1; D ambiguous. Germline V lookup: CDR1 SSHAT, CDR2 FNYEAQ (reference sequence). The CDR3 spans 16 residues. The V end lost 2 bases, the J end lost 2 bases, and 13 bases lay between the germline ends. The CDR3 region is CASSLSWARAYNEQFF. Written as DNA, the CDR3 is TGTGCCAGCAGCTTAAGTTGGGCCCGAGCCTACAATGAGCAGTTCTTC.

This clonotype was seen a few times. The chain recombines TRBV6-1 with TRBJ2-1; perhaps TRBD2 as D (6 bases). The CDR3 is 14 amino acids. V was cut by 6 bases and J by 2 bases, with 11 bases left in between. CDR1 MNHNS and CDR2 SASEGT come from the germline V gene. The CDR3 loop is CASREGLAYNEQFF. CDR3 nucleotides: TGTGCCAGCAGGGAGGGACTTGCCTACAATGAGCAGTTCTTC.

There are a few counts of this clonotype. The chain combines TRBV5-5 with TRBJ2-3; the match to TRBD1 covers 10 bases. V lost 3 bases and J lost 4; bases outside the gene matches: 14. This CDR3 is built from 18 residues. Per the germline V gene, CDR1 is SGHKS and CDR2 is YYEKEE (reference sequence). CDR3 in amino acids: CASSYRDRGLGMPDTQYF. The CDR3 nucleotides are TGTGCCAGCAGCTACCGGGACAGGGGCCTGGGGATGCCAGATACGCAGTATTTT. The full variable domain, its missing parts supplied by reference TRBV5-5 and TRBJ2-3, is DAGVTQSPTHLIKTRGQQVTLRCSPISGHKSVSWYQQVLGQGPQFIFQYYEKEERGRGNFPDRFSARQFPNYSSELNVNALLLGDSALYLCASSYRDRGLGMPDTQYFGPGTRLTVL.

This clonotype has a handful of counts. The CDR3 DNA sequence: TGCGCCAGCAGCTTGGTAGGGGGACAGCGGCAGTATTTT. This encodes CASSLVGGQRQYF. The gene calls are TRBV5-1 and TRBJ2-3; TRBD1 aligns across 7 bases. Germline V gene lookup returns CDR1 SGHRS and CDR2 YFSETQ. The J segment lost 11 bases and the V segment lost 0 bases, leaving 6 bases of the junction unmatched. This CDR3 contains 13 residues.

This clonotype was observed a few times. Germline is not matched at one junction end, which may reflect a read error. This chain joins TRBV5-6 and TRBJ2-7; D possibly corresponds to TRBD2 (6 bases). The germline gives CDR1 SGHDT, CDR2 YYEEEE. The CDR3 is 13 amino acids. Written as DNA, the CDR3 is TGTGCCAGCAGCTTGTCCGGGACTCGCTCTGACGGGTTC. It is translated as CASSLSGTRSDGF.

The CDR3 loop is CASSLDLSGSNYGYTF. The DNA for the CDR3 is TGTGCCAGCAGCTTAGACTTATCGGGCAGTAACTATGGCTACACCTTC. V and J are TRBV7-2 and TRBJ1-2; D is uncertain. Germline V CDR1 and CDR2: SGHTA, FQGNSA. Between the trimmed V and J ends, which lost 1 base and 1 base, there was a span of 13 bases. This CDR3 region has 16 residues.

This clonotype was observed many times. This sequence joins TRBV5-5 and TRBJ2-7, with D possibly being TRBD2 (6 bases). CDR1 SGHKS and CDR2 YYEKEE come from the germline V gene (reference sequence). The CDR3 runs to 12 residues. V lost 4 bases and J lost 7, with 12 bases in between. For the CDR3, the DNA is TGTGCCAGCAGCCGACTAGGTGATGAGCAGTACTTC. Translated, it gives CASSRLGDEQYF.

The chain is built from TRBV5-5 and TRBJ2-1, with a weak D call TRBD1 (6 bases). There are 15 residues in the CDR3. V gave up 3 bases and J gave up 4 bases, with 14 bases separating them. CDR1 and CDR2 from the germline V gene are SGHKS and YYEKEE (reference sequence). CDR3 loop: CASSSQGWDYNEQFF. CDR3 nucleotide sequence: TGTGCCAGCAGCTCACAGGGTTGGGATTACAATGAGCAGTTCTTC.

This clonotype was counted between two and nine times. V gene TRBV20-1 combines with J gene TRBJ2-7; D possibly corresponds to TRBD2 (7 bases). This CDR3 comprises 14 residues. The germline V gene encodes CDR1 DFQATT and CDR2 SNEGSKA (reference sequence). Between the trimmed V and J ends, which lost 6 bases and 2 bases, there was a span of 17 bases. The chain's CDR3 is CSALGGLRTYEQYF. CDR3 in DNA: TGCAGTGCCCTGGGGGGGCTGAGGACCTACGAGCAGTACTTC.

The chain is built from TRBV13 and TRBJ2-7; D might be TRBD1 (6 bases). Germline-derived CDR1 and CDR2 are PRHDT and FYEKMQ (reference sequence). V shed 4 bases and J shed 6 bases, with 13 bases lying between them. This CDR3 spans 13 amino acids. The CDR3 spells CASSYSPGAEQYF. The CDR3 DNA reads TGTGCCAGCAGCTATTCACCAGGGGCCGAGCAGTACTTC.

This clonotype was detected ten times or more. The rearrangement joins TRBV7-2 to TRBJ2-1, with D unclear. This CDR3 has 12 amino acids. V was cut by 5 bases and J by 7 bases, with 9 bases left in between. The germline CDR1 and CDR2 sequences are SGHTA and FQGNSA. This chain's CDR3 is CASSPLLNEQFF. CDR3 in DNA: TGTGCCAGCAGCCCTCTTCTGAATGAGCAGTTCTTC.

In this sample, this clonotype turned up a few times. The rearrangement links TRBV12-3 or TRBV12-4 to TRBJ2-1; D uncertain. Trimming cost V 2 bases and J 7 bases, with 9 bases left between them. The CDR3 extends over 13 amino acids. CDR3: CASSLNFQNEQFF. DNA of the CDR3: TGTGCCAGCAGTTTAAACTTCCAAAATGAGCAGTTCTTC.

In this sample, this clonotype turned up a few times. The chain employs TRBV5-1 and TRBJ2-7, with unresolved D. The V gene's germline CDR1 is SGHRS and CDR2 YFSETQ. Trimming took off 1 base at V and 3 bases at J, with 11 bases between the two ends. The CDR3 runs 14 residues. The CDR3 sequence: CASSLNLANYEQYF. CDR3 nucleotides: TGCGCCAGCAGCTTGAACCTCGCCAACTACGAGCAGTACTTC.

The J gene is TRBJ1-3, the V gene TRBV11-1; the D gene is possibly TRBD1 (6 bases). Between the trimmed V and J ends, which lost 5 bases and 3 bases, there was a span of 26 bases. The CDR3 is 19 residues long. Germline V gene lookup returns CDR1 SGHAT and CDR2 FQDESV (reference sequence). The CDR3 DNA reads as TGTGCCAGCAGCCCCAAGGGGGGACCGGCACCCGGGATTGGAAACACCATATATTTT. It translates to CASSPKGGPAPGIGNTIYF.